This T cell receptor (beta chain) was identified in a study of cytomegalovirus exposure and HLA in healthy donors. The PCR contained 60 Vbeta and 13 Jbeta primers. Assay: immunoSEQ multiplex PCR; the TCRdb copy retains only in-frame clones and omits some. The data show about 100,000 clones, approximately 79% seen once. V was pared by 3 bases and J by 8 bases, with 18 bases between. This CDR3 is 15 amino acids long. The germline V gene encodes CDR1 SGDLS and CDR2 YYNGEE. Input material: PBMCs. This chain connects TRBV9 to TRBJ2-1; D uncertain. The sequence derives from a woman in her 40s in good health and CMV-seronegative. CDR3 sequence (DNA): TGTGCCAGCAGCGCTGGAGCCCTGAGGAGCGATGAGCAGTTCTTC. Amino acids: CASSAGALRSDEQFF.